Listed here are 5 T cell receptor beta chains from one sample, sequenced in a study of neoadjuvant nivolumab and ipilimumab in lung cancer. Profiling relied on immunoSEQ multiplex PCR, and the TCRdb table lists in-frame clones only, not all of them. The sample contains tens of thousands of clones, around nine tenths of which appear only once. Sequenced material: blood, taken before neoadjuvant nivolumab, alone or with ipilimumab. The receptors here all came from an adult with non-small cell lung cancer. Some clones in this sample may be carry-over from other donors' samples.

The chain couples TRBV5-4 to TRBJ1-2; 10 bases are a match to TRBD1. The V gene's germline CDR1 is SGHNT and CDR2 YYREEE (reference sequence). V shed 3 bases, J shed 4 bases, and the junction held 3 bases outside the gene matches. This CDR3 contains 14 residues. The CDR3 DNA is TGTGCCAGCAGCTGGGGGGACAGGGGCTATGGCTACACCTTC. This sequence encodes CASSWGDRGYGYTF.

This chain connects TRBV6-5 to TRBJ1-2; tentatively, D is TRBD1 (5 bases). The CDR3 length is 13 residues. Per the germline V gene, CDR1 is MNHEY and CDR2 is SVGAGI. V was clipped by 6 bases and J by 2 bases, with 10 bases between them. CDR3 nucleotide sequence: TGTGCCAGCAGATTGACAGCGAACTATGGCTACACCTTC. Translating gives CASRLTANYGYTF.

This chain links TRBV15 with TRBJ2-7, with D perhaps matching TRBD1 (5 bases). Deletions cut 5 bases from V and 0 bases from J, with 14 bases between. Per the germline V gene, CDR1 is LNHNV and CDR2 is YYDKDF (reference sequence). The CDR3 is 15 residues long. CDR3 sequence reads: CATSPRQRSSYEQYF. The CDR3 nucleotides read TGTGCCACCAGCCCCCGACAGAGGAGCTCCTACGAGCAGTACTTC.

The chain uses TRBV27 and TRBJ2-7; 7 positions match TRBD1. V shed 7 bases, J shed 0 bases, and the junction held 6 bases outside the gene matches. The CDR3 totals 14 residues. Germline V gene sequence: CDR1 MNHEY, CDR2 SMNVEV (reference sequence). Here the CDR3 reads CASKLTGFSYEQYF. CDR3 DNA: TGTGCCAGCAAACTGACAGGGTTCTCCTACGAGCAGTACTTC.

The chain links TRBV30 to TRBJ2-1; the D call may be TRBD1 or TRBD2 (5 bases each). CDR3 length equals 11 residues. Trimming stripped 1 base from V and 8 bases from J, with 6 bases between. In germline, CDR1 is GTSNPN, CDR2 SVGIG (reference sequence). Written as DNA, the CDR3 is TGTGCCTGGAGTGGAGGGGATGAGCAGTTCTTC. As protein: CAWSGGDEQFF.